The clone carrying this T cell receptor beta chain was observed a handful of times. This sample was included in a study of T-cell reconstitution after alpha-beta-depleted transplantation in children. Unique molecular identifiers were incorporated during preparation of the TCRbeta library. TCRdb recomputed calls from the PCR reads with MiXCR, one row per CDR3 protein. The data contain around 140,000 distinct CDR3 sequences, about 9% of them seen just once; the ten biggest clones take up 15% to 20%. CDR1 SGHVS and CDR2 FNYEAQ come from the germline V gene. V lost 5 bases to trimming and J lost 4 bases, with 8 bases between them. The CDR3 has 12 residues.

This receptor was taken from a female patient under 10 years old who had a stem cell transplant for congenital amegakaryocytic thrombocytopenia, so the T cells may come from the graft donor. This chain connects TRBV7-6 to TRBJ2-5; D remains ambiguous. The specimen comprised PBMCs, mostly from graft donor cells, sampled 180 days after TCRalphabeta/CD19-depleted stem cell transplant. CDR3 region: CASSDRRETQYF. In DNA, the CDR3 is TGTGCCAGCAGCGACCGGAGAGAGACCCAGTACTTC.